The 17 T cell receptor beta chains below were found in one sample sequenced in a study of shared clonotypes between healthy human individuals. The repertoire was sequenced with immunoSEQ multiplex PCR; TCRdb's copy has only in-frame clones and lacks some. Of roughly 1 million clones listed, more than 65% are singletons. Input material: memory CD4+ T cells sorted from blood. Subset meaning: CD45RA-negative fraction. The receptors were sampled from a man between 18 and 35 years old in good health.

J is TRBJ1-6 and V is TRBV5-1, with 7 bases lining up with TRBD1. The germline CDR1 and CDR2 sequences are SGHRS and YFSETQ. CDR3 length: 14 residues. After removal of 4 bases from V and 8 bases from J, the junction contained 6 bases not matched to a gene. This chain's CDR3 is CASSQGQSYSPLHF. CDR3 DNA sequence: TGCGCCAGCAGCCAGGGACAGAGCTATTCACCCCTCCACTTT.

This chain joins TRBV12-5 and TRBJ1-1, with D unclear. V was cut by 1 base and J by 8 bases, with 11 bases left in between. The CDR3 spans 13 residues. Looked up from germline, CDR1 is LGHNT and CDR2 is FRNRAP. CDR3 nucleotides: TGTGCTAGTGGTTTGGACGTAGGGCCAGAAGCTTTCTTT. Translated: CASGLDVGPEAFF.

The rearrangement joins TRBV7-3 to TRBJ2-1, with D possibly matching TRBD2 (6 bases). The CDR3 length is 14 residues. CDR1 is SGHTA, CDR2 FQGTGA, per germline. Trimming removed 2 bases at V and 6 bases at J, with 11 bases between. CDR3 in amino acids: CASSLEEGINEQFF. CDR3 nucleotide sequence: TGTGCCAGCAGCTTAGAGGAGGGAATCAATGAGCAGTTCTTC.

This chain joins TRBV11-2 and TRBJ2-3, with 12 bases lining up with TRBD2. CDR1 SGHAT and CDR2 FQNNGV come from the germline V gene. Unmatched junction bases numbered 6, after V lost 7 bases and J lost 7 bases. CDR3 length: 14 residues. This CDR3 is CASIPTSGRYTQYF. In DNA, the CDR3 is TGTGCCAGCATTCCGACTAGCGGGAGATATACGCAGTATTTT.

The chain joins TRBV5-4 to TRBJ2-1; TRBD1 matches 7 bases. Losses at the gene ends were 4 bases for V and 10 bases for J; bases not matched to a gene: 11. CDR3 length equals 14 residues. Germline V lookup: CDR1 SGHNT, CDR2 YYREEE (reference sequence). As DNA, the CDR3 is TGTGCCAGCAGCCATCGACAGGGCGTAGGCGAGCAGTTCTTC. Its protein product is CASSHRQGVGEQFF.

This chain uses TRBV19 with TRBJ2-7, with 7 bases fitting TRBD1. The CDR3 has 12 residues. V lost 6 bases to trimming and J lost 3 bases; unmatched junction nucleotides: 2. Germline lookup yields CDR1 LNHDA and CDR2 SQIVND (reference sequence). The CDR3 reads CASSRDSYEQYF. The CDR3, as DNA: TGTGCCAGTAGCCGGGACAGCTACGAGCAGTACTTC.

DNA of the CDR3: TGTGCCAGCCGTGGTCCCCGGAGTTCCAATGAGCAGTTCTTC. Protein: CASRGPRSSNEQFF. The chain carries TRBV27 and TRBJ2-1, with no clear D. V shed 8 bases and J shed 6 bases, with 17 bases lying between them. This CDR3 is built from 14 residues. Germline CDR1 reads MNHEY; CDR2 reads SMNVEV (reference sequence).

The V and J genes are TRBV2 and TRBJ1-1; D not certain. Germline loops: CDR1 SNHLY, CDR2 FYNNEI. The CDR3 sequence is 14 residues long. The ends were cut back, 4 bases at V and 1 base at J, with 10 bases in the middle. The CDR3 loop is CASSVKGGNTEAFF. The CDR3, as DNA: TGTGCCAGCAGTGTAAAGGGAGGGAACACTGAAGCTTTCTTT. Together with reference TRBV2 and TRBJ1-1, the CDR3 gives the full variable domain: EPEVTQTPSHQVTQMGQEVILRCVPISNHLYFYWYRQILGQKVEFLVSFYNNEISEKSEIFDDQFSVERPDGSNFTLKIRSTKLEDSAMYFCASSVKGGNTEAFFGQGTRLTVV.

This chain connects TRBV5-6 to TRBJ2-5; TRBD1 aligns across 10 bases. Germline values: CDR1 SGHDT, CDR2 YYEEEE. The trim removed 5 bases at V and 5 bases at J, leaving 12 bases unmatched. CDR3 length equals 16 residues. CDR3 residues: CASRPRQGARMETQYF. The CDR3 nucleotides read TGTGCCAGCAGGCCCAGACAGGGGGCGCGGATGGAGACCCAGTACTTC.

For the CDR3, the DNA is TGTGCCAGCAGTACAACAGGGAGGGGAACCGGGGAGCTGTTTTTT. This translates into CASSTTGRGTGELFF. The chain carries TRBV6-6 and TRBJ2-2; a possible D gene is TRBD2 (7 bases). The CDR3 contains 15 residues. V shed 5 bases and J shed 5 bases, with 15 bases lying between them. Per germline, CDR1 MNHNY and CDR2 SVGAGI (reference sequence).

The chain couples TRBV7-8 to TRBJ2-2, with 7 bases that match TRBD1. Germline CDR1 SGHVS, CDR2 FQNEAQ. The CDR3 covers 16 residues. V lost 2 bases to trimming and J lost 7 bases; unmatched junction nucleotides: 10. For the CDR3, the DNA is TGTGCCAGCAGCTTAACGGAAGGGGGCGCAGGCGGGGAGCTGTTTTTT. It encodes CASSLTEGGAGGELFF.

This clone was counted once. The chain combines TRBV5-5 with TRBJ2-7, with 14 bases that match TRBD2. The ends lost 3 bases at V and 3 bases at J; junction bases unmatched: 5. The CDR3 has 16 amino acids. Germline V gene data show CDR1 as SGHKS and CDR2 as YYEKEE (reference sequence). The CDR3 reads CASSWGLAGARYEQYF. The CDR3 DNA reads TGTGCCAGCAGCTGGGGACTAGCGGGGGCTCGCTACGAGCAGTACTTC.

The chain has TRBV6-5 and TRBJ2-3; 7 bases match TRBD2. CDR1 is MNHEY and CDR2 is SVGAGI in the germline V gene. The V segment lost 5 bases and the J segment 2 bases; nucleotides outside the gene matches: 4. The CDR3 is 14 residues long. The CDR3 is CASSARDYTDTQYF. The CDR3 region has the DNA TGTGCCAGCAGTGCGCGGGACTACACAGATACGCAGTATTTT.

The genes are TRBV19 and TRBJ1-5; the D gene is possibly TRBD1 (6 bases). This CDR3 has 14 residues. The V end was cut by 7 bases, the J end by 11 bases, with 21 bases between. Germline V CDR1 and CDR2: LNHDA, SQIVND (reference sequence). The CDR3 region has the DNA TGTGCCAGTACCTCAGGACAGTTGGGGCAGGCCCAGCATTTT. Amino acids: CASTSGQLGQAQHF.

CDR3 amino acids: CASSPIGQGATDTQYF. The CDR3 nucleotides read TGCGCCAGCAGCCCGATTGGACAGGGGGCTACAGATACGCAGTATTTT. The chain recombines TRBV5-1 with TRBJ2-3; 11 nucleotides agree with TRBD1. Germline CDR1 SGHRS, CDR2 YFSETQ. The CDR3 runs to 16 residues. The junction had 7 bases not matched to a gene; V was cut back by 4 bases and J by 3 bases.

The rearrangement links TRBV4-3 to TRBJ2-3, with no clear D. CDR1 is LGHNA and CDR2 is YSLEER in the germline V gene. This CDR3 is 17 amino acids long. V was cut by 0 bases and J by 1 base, with 14 bases left in between. The CDR3 reads CASSQDFKAWRTDTQYF. The CDR3 region has the DNA TGCGCCAGCAGCCAAGATTTCAAAGCGTGGCGCACAGATACGCAGTATTTT.

J is TRBJ2-1 and V is TRBV6-4; D is uncertain. The CDR3 is 13 residues long. Germline V gene lookup returns CDR1 MRHNA and CDR2 SNTAGT. V lost 2 bases and J lost 8, with 10 bases in between. In DNA form, the CDR3 reads TGTGCCAGCAGTGACAGGCCTGGGGATGAGCAGTTCTTC. It translates to CASSDRPGDEQFF.